These T cell receptor beta chains were read from a single sample in a study of blood T cells in healthy people across ages. MiXCR, run by TCRdb on the 5' RACE reads, gives a single entry per CDR3 protein. The data contain some 900,000 distinct CDR3 sequences, 29% of them singletons. The specimen was blood. Receptor source: a woman aged 80 or over in good health. CDR3s leave out the opening cysteine and the closing phenylalanine or tryptophan. A row's size may be missing; if present it is once, few, many or a size class.

TRBJ2-5	TRBV7-2	many	16	ASSRPWIEGSGGETQY
TRBJ2-3	TRBV12-3/TRBV12-4	once	10	ASSFQTDAQY
TRBJ2-1	TRBV4-1	many	13	ASSQEASGGNEQF
TRBJ2-2	TRBV27	-	14	ASSQRGGLSTGELF
TRBJ1-3	TRBV20-1	many	14	SATPKAGTGGNTIY
TRBJ1-1	TRBV3-1	-	11	ASSQVLLEEAF
TRBJ1-4	TRBV20-1	-	15	SATGTGGGGANEKLF
TRBJ2-5	TRBV5-1	once	12	ASSPTSGQETRY
TRBJ2-1	TRBV4-3	many	12	ASSQAGTWNEQF
TRBJ2-5	TRBV19	-	11	ASRSRDIETQY
TRBJ2-1	TRBV6-6	many	14	ASSLQTGSSYNEQF
TRBJ2-7	TRBV6-5	few	12	ASKGTLSSYEQY
TRBJ1-1	TRBV7-9	many	11	ASIGGVRTEAF
TRBJ1-4	TRBV27	-	15	ASSPLDRGATNEKLF
TRBJ1-1	TRBV29-1	-	10	SVGSGYTEAF
TRBJ2-7	TRBV6-5	many	14	ASSPGPFNGAYEQY
TRBJ2-1	TRBV14	many	11	ASSQGPAGQQF
TRBJ2-4	TRBV3-1	-	16	ASSQFGTSGVAKNIQY
TRBJ1-6	TRBV4-2	many	14	ASSQELGRVSSPLH
TRBJ2-5	TRBV7-2	many	12	ASSSRGSQETQY
TRBJ2-1	TRBV2	many	10	ASRLAGGRQF
TRBJ2-3	TRBV7-2	-	10	ASSSLRDTRY
TRBJ1-2	TRBV3-1	-	11	ASSHSDSYGYT
TRBJ1-2	TRBV14	-	13	ASSQVSSSGYGYT
TRBJ2-7	TRBV20-1	many	13	SAPQRGGSSYEQY
TRBJ2-7	TRBV15	-	13	ATSRDRTGSYEQY
TRBJ2-7	TRBV7-2	many	14	ASSLAKGQGSYEQY
TRBJ1-6	TRBV20-1	-	11	SAHDSQFSPLH